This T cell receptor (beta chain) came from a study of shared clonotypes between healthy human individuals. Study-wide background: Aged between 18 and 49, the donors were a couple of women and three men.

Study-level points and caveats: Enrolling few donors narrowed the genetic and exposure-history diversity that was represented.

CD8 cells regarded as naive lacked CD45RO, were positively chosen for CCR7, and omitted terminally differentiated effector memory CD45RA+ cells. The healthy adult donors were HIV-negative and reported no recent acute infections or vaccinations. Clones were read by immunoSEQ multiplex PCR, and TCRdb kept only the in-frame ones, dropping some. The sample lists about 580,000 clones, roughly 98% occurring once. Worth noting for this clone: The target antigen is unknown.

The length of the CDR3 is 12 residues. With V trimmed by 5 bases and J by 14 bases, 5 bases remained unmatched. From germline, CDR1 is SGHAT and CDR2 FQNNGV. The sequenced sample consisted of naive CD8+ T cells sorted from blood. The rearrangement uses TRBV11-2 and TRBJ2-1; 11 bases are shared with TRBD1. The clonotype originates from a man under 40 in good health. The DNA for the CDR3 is TGTGCCAGCAGCGGACAGGGGGCCGGAAAGTTCTTC. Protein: CASSGQGAGKFF.